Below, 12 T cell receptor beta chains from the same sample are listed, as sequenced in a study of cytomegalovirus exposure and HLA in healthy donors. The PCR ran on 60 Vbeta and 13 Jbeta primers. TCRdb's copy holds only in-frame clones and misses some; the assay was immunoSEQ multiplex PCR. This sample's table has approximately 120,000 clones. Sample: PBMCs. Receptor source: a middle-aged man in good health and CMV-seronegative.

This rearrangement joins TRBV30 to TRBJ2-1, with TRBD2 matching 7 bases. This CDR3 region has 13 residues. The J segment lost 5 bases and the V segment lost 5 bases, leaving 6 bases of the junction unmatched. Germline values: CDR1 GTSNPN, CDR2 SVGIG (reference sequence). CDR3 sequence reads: CAWDRDYNNEQFF. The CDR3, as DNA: TGTGCCTGGGATAGGGACTATAACAATGAGCAGTTCTTC. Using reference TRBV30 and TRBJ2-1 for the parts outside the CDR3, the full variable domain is SQTIHQWPATLVQPVGSPLSLECTVEGTSNPNLYWYRQAAGRGLQLLFYSVGIGQISSEVPQNLSASRPQDRQFILSSKKLLLSDSGFYLCAWDRDYNNEQFFGPGTRLTVL.

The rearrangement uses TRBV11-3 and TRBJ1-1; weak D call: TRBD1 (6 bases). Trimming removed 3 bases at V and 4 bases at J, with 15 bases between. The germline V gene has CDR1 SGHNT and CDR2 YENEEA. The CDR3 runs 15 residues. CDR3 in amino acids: CASSLDGGASTEAFF. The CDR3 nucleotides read TGTGCCAGCAGCTTGGATGGGGGGGCGAGCACTGAAGCTTTCTTT.

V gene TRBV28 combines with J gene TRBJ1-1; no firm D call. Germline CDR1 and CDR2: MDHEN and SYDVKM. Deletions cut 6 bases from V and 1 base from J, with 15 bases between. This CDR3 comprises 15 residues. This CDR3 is CASRLLERKNTEAFF. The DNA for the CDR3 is TGTGCCAGCAGACTACTCGAACGGAAGAACACTGAAGCTTTCTTT.

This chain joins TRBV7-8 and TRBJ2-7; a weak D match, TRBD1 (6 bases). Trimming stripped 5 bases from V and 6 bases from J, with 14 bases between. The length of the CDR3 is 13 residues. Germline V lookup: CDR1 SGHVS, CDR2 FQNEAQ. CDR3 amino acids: CASSPDRLGEQYF. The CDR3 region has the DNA TGTGCCAGCAGCCCTGACAGGCTCGGCGAGCAGTACTTC.

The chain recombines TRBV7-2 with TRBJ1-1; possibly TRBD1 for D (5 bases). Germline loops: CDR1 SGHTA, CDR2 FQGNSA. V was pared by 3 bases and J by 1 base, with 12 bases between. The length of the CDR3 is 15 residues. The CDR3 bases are TGTGCCAGCAGCTTCGGGGGAGGGTCGAACACTGAAGCTTTCTTT. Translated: CASSFGGGSNTEAFF.

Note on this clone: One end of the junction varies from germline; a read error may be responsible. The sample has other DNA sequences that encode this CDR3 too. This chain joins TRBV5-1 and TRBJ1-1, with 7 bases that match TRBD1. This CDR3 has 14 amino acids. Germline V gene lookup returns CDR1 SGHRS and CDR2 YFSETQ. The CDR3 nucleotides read TGCGCCAGCAGCTTGGGGGACAGTTACACTGAAGCCTTCTTT. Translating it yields CASSLGDSYTEAFF.

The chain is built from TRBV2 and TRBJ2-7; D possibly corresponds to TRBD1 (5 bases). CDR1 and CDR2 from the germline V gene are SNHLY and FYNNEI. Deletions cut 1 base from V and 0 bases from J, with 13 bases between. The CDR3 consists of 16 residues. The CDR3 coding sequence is TGTGCCAGCAGTGAAGAGGGGTGGCAGGCCTCCTACGAGCAGTACTTC. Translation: CASSEEGWQASYEQYF.

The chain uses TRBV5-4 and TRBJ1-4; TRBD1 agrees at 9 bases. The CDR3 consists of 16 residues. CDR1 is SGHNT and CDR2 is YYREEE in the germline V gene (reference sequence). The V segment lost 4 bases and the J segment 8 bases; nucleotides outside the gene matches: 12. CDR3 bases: TGTGCCAGCAGCCGGGGCCCGGACAGGGGAGGGGAAAAACTGTTTTTT. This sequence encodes CASSRGPDRGGEKLFF.

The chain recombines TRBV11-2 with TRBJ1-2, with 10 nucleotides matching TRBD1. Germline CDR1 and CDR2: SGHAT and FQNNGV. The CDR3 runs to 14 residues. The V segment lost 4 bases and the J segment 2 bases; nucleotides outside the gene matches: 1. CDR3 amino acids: CASSSDRGNYGYTF. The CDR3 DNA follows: TGTGCCAGCAGCTCGGACAGGGGGAACTATGGCTACACCTTC.

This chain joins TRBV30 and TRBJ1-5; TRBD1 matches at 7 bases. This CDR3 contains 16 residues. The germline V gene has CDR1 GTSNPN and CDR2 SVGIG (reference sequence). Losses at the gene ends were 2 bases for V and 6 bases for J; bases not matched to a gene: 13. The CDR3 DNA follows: TGTGCCTGGAGTAACACGGGAGGGGGCGATAGTCAGCCCCAGCATTTT. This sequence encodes CAWSNTGGGDSQPQHF.

Here the CDR3 DNA reads TGTGCCACCATGCCGGGGGGCAAGGACACCGGGGAGCTGTTTTTT. Translating gives CATMPGGKDTGELFF. The rearrangement links TRBV15 to TRBJ2-2; a weak D match, TRBD2 (7 bases). CDR3 length equals 15 residues. V shed 7 bases and J shed 3 bases, with 15 bases lying between them. Germline V CDR1 and CDR2: LNHNV, YYDKDF (reference sequence). The whole variable domain, remainder taken from reference TRBV15 and TRBJ2-2, is DAMVIQNPRYQVTQFGKPVTLSCSQTLNHNVMYWYQQKSSQAPKLLFHYYDKDFNNEADTPDNFQSRRPNTSFCFLDIRSPGLGDTAMYLCATMPGGKDTGELFFGEGSRLTVL.

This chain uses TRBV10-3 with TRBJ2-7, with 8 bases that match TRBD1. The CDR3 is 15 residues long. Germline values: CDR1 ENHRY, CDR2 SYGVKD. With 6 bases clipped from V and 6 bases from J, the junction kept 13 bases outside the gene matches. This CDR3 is CAIRNEDRVLGEQYF. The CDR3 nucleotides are TGTGCCATCAGAAACGAGGACAGGGTTCTCGGCGAGCAGTACTTC.